The 5 T cell receptor beta chains below come from one sample, sequenced in a study of beta chain features in type 1 diabetes. Expressed TCRB transcripts got sequenced, as all isolated RNA was reverse transcribed. This table comes from immunoSEQ multiplex PCR, and its TCRdb copy is limited to in-frame clones, with some not included. This table holds about 120,000 clones, roughly 15% found once. Study-level points and caveats: Researchers report that Type 1 diabetes patients had moderately but significantly shorter TCRB CDR3s across all four CD4+ subsets.

No antigen has been identified for these receptors. Source material: central memory CD4+ T cells from blood. These receptors all come from a young man with type 1 diabetes.

This clone was counted only a few times. The J gene is TRBJ2-1, the V gene TRBV25-1; weak D call: TRBD1 (6 bases). CDR1 is MGHDK and CDR2 is SYGVNS in the germline V gene. The CDR3 consists of 13 residues. V shed 7 bases and J shed 9 bases, with 16 bases lying between them. CDR3 amino acids: CASTRGGLGEQFF. The DNA of the CDR3 is TGTGCCAGCACCAGAGGGGGTCTGGGTGAGCAGTTCTTC.

In nucleotides, the CDR3 is TGTGCCACCAGCAAAGGACAGGGAAAGTATGAGCAGTTCTTC. It is translated as CATSKGQGKYEQFF. This chain connects TRBV15 to TRBJ2-1, with TRBD1 matching 8 bases. V dropped 4 bases and J dropped 8; count of bases not matched to a gene: 7. The CDR3 covers 14 residues. Germline-derived CDR1 and CDR2 are LNHNV and YYDKDF (reference sequence).

The V call is TRBV5-5, the J call TRBJ2-5, with D perhaps matching TRBD2 (5 bases). Trimming took 0 bases from V and 5 from J, leaving 17 bases between them. From germline, CDR1 is SGHKS and CDR2 YYEKEE (reference sequence). The CDR3 sequence is 16 residues long. The CDR3 coding sequence is TGTGCCAGCAGCTTGGCCGTGGGCCGTAGCGAGGAGACCCAGTACTTC. This codes for CASSLAVGRSEETQYF.

The genes are TRBV28 and TRBJ1-5, with D uncertain. The CDR3 runs to 13 residues. Per germline, CDR1 MDHEN and CDR2 SYDVKM. Trimming shortened V by 2 bases and J by 2 bases, and 4 bases separated the two germline ends. CDR3: CASSLIGNQPQHF. The DNA for the CDR3 is TGTGCCAGCAGTTTAATCGGCAATCAGCCCCAGCATTTT.

The table lists this clone with a few counts. V gene TRBV6-5 combines with J gene TRBJ2-7; D might be TRBD1 or TRBD2, each matching 5 bases. The CDR3 is 15 residues long. Germline CDR1 MNHEY, CDR2 SVGAGI. Deletions cut 6 bases from V and 6 bases from J, with 21 bases between. The CDR3 nucleotides read TGTGCCAGCAGGGTGTCGGGACCGGGTCTCGGCGAGCAGTACTTC. Protein: CASRVSGPGLGEQYF.